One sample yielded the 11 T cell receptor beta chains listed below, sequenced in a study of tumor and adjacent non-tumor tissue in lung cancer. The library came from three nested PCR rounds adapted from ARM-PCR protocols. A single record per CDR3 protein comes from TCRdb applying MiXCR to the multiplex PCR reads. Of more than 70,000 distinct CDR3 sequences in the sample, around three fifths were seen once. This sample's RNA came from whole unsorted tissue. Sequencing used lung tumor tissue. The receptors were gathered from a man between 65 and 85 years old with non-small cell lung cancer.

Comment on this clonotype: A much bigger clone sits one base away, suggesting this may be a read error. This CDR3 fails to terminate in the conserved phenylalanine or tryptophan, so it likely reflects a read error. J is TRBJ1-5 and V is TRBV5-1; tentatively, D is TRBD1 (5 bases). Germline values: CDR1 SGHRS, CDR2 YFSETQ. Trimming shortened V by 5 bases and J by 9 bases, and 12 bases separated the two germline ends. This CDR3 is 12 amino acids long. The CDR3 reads CASRSQGGPQHL. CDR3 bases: TGCGCCAGCAGAAGTCAGGGTGGGCCCCAGCATTTA.

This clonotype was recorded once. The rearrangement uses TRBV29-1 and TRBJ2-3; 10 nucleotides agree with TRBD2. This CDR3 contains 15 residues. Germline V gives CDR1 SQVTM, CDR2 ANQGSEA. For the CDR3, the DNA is TGCAGTGTCCGCCCTAGCGGGAGTAAGATAGATACGCAGTATTTT. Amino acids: CSVRPSGSKIDTQYF.

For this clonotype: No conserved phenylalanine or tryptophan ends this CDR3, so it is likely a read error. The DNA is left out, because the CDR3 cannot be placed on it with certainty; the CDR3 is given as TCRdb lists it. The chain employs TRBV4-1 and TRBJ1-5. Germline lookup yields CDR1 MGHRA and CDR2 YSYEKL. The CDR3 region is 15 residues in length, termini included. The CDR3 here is CASSPRERGNQPRDS.

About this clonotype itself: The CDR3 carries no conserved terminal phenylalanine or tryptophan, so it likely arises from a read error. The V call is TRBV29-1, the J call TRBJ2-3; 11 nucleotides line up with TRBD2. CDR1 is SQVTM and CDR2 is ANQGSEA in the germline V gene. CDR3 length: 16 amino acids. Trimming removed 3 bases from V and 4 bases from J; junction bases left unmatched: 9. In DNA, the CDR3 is TGCAGCGTTGACGGGACTAGCGGCCTCAGCGCAGATACGCAGTATTCT. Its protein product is CSVDGTSGLSADTQYS.

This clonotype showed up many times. The CDR3 is CASSVAGGADTQYF. The DNA of the CDR3 is TGTGCCAGCAGTGTAGCGGGAGGGGCAGATACGCAGTATTTT. The chain carries TRBV6-5 and TRBJ2-3; the match to TRBD2 covers 11 bases. Germline CDR1 is MNHEY and CDR2 is SVGAGI. V shed 5 bases, J shed 4 bases, and the junction held 2 bases outside the gene matches. The CDR3 runs 14 residues.

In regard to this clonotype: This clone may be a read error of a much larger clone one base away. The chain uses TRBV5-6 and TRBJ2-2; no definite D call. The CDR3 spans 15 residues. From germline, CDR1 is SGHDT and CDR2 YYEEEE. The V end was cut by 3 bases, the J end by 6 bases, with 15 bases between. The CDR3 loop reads CASSSLVKESGELFF. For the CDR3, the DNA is TGTGCCAGCAGCTCCCTAGTTAAGGAGTCCGGGGAGCTGTTTTTT.

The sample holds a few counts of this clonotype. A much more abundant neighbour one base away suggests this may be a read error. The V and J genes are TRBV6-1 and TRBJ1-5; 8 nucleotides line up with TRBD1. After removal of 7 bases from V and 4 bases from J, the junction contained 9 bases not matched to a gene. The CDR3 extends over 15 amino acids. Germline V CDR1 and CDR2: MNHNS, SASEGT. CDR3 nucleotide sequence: TGTGCCAGCAATACTGACAGGGGAACTAATCAGCCCCAGCATTTT. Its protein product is CASNTDRGTNQPQHF.

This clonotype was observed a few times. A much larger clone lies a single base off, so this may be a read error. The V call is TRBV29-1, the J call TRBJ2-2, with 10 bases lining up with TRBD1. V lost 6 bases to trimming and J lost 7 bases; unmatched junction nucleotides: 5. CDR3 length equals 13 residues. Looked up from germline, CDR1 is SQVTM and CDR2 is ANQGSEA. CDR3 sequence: CSVRTGGNGELFF. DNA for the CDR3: TGCAGCGTACGGACAGGGGGAAACGGGGAGCTGTTTTTT.

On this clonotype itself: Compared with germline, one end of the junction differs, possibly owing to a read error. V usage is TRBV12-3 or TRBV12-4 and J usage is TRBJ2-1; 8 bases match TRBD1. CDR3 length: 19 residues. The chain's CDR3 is CVSSPILRSWTGLRNEQFF. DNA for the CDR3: TGTGTCAGCAGCCCGATTTTAAGGTCCTGGACAGGGCTAAGGAATGAGCAGTTCTTC.

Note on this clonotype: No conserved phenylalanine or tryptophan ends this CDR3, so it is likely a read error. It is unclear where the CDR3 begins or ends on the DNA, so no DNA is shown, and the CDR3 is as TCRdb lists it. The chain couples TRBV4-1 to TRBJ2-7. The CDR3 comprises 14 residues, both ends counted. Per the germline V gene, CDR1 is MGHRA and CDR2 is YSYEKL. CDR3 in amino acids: CASSLGTPSYEQCL.

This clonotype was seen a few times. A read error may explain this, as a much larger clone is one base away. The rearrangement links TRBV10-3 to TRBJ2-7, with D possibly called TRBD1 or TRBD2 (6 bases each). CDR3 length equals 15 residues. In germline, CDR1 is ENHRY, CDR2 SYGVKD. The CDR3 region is CTISGRDKGDYEQYF. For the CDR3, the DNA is TGTACCATCAGTGGGCGGGACAAGGGGGACTACGAGCAGTACTTC.